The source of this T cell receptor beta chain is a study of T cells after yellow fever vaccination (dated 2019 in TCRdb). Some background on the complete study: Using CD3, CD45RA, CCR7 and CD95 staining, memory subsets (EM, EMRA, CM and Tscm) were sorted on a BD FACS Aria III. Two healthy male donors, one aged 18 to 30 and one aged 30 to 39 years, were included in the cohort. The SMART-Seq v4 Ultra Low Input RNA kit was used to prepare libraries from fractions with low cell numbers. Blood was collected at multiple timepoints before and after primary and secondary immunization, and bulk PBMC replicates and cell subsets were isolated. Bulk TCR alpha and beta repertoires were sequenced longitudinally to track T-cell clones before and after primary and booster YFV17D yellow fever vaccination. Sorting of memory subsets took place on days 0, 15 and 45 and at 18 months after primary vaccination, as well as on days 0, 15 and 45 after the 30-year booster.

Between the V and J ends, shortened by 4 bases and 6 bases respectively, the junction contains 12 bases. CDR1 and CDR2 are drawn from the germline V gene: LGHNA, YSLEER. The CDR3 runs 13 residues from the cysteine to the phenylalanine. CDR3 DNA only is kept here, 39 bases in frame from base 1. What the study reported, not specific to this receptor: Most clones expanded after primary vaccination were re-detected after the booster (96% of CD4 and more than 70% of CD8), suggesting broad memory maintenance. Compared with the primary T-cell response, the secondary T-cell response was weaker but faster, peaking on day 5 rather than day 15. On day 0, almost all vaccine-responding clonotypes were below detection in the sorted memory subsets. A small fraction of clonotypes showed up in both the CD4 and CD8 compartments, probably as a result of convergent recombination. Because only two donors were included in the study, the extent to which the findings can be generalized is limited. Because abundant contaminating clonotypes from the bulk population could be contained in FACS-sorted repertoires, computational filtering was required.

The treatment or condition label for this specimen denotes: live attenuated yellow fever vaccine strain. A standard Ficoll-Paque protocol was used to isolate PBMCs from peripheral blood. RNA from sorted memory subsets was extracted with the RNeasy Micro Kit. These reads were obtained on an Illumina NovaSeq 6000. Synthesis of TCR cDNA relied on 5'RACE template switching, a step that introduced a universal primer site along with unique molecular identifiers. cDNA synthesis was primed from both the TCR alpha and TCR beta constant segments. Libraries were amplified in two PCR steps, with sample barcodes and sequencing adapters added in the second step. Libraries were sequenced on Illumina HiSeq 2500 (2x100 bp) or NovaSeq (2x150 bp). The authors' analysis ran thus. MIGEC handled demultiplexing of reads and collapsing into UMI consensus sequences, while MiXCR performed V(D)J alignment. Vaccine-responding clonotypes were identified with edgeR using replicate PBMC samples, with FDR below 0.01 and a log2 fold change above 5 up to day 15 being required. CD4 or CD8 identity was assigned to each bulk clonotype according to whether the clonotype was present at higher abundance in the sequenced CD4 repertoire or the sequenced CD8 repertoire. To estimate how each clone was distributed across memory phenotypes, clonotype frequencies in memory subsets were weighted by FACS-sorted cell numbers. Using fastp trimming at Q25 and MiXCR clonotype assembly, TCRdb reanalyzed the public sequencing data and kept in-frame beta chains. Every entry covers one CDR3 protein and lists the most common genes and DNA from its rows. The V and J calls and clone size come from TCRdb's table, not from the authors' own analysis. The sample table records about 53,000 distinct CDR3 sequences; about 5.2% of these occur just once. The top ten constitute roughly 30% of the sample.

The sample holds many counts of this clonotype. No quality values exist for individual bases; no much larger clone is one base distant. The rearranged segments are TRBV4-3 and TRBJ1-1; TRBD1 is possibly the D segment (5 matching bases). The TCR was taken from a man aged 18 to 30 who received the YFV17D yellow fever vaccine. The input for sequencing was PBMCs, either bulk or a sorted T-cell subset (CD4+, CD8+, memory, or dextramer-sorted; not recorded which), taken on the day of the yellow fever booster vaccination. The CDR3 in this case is CASSPNGGAEAFF. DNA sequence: TGCGCCAGCAGCCCAAATGGAGGGGCTGAAGCTTTCTTT.